The 21 T cell receptor beta chains below were found in one sample sequenced in a study of blood T cell repertoires in COVID-19 (dated by TCRdb to 2018 to 2021). Libraries were constructed by the immunoSEQ multiplex PCR assay. TCRdb took this table from immuneACCESS and kept in-frame rearrangements with V and J called. Such tables lack part of the clones; where checked against another copy, unresolved V genes explain under half of the gap, and the rest is unexplained. The sample table contains about 140,000 clones; only one count was recorded for almost 85% of them. The ten largest account for less than 4% of the sample. Material for sequencing was PBMCs or T cells enriched from blood (not recorded which). These receptors were obtained from a woman in her fifties or sixties with acute COVID-19.

The chain couples TRBV10-3 to TRBJ2-1, with 8 positions matching TRBD2. CDR3 size: 14 residues. Germline lookup yields CDR1 ENHRY and CDR2 SYGVKD. V dropped 11 bases and J dropped 2; count of bases not matched to a gene: 8. CDR3 bases: TGTGCCGCTGTCAGCGGGAGCACCTACAATGAGCAGTTCTTC. It specifies CAAVSGSTYNEQFF.

The rearrangement links TRBV7-2 to TRBJ1-4; D not resolved. The CDR3 has 16 amino acids. Germline V gene lookup returns CDR1 SGHTA and CDR2 FQGNSA. The V and J ends lost 2 bases and 10 bases respectively, with 20 bases between them. Written as DNA, the CDR3 is TGTGCCAGCAGCTTACTCGGCCGGGGTGGATTGGGAAAACTGTTTTTT. Amino acids: CASSLLGRGGLGKLFF.

The V and J genes are TRBV19 and TRBJ1-2; D perhaps matches TRBD1 (6 bases). V was cut by 6 bases and J by 4 bases, with 15 bases left in between. The CDR3 has 14 amino acids. The germline V gene encodes CDR1 LNHDA and CDR2 SQIVND (reference sequence). CDR3 region: CASRPTDRSYGYTF. The CDR3 DNA follows: TGTGCCAGTAGACCTACGGACAGATCCTATGGCTACACCTTC.

The chain links TRBV9 to TRBJ1-3, with D tentatively TRBD1 (5 bases). Between the trimmed V and J ends, which lost 5 bases and 0 bases, there was a span of 9 bases. The V gene's germline CDR1 is SGDLS and CDR2 YYNGEE. The CDR3 covers 14 residues. Written as DNA, the CDR3 is TGTGCCAGCAGTGGACACTTCTCTGGAAACACCATATATTTT. Its protein is CASSGHFSGNTIYF. The variable domain in full, with the rest retrieved from reference TRBV9 and TRBJ1-3, is DSGVTQTPKHLITATGQRVTLRCSPRSGDLSVYWYQQSLDQGLQFLIQYYNGEERAKGNILERFSAQQFPDLHSELNLSSLELGDSALYFCASSGHFSGNTIYFGEGSWLTVV.

Written as DNA, the CDR3 is TGTGCCAGCAGCCCGCCGGCAGCGGGAGGGCCTAACGAGCAGTACTTC. Its translation is CASSPPAAGGPNEQYF. This chain connects TRBV3-1 (or the pseudogene TRBV3-2) to TRBJ2-7; 10 nucleotides line up with TRBD2. The CDR3 runs to 16 residues. V lost 4 bases to trimming and J lost 5 bases; unmatched junction nucleotides: 11. Germline lookup yields CDR1 LGHDT and CDR2 YNNKEL (reference sequence).

Here the CDR3 DNA reads TGTGCCAGCAGCCCAGGGGCTAGCAGCGAGCAGTACTTC. Translation gives CASSPGASSEQYF. The chain couples TRBV4-2 to TRBJ2-7; D is perhaps TRBD1 (6 bases). V was pared by 4 bases and J by 6 bases, with 13 bases between. This CDR3 region has 13 residues. Germline values: CDR1 LGHNA, CDR2 YNFKEQ.

The rearrangement uses TRBV9 and TRBJ1-2; 7 bases align to TRBD1. From germline, CDR1 is SGDLS and CDR2 YYNGEE. The CDR3 consists of 15 residues. J was trimmed by 3 bases and V by 4 bases; bases with no gene match: 9. This CDR3 is CASSPQSGTDYGYTF. The CDR3 bases are TGTGCCAGCAGCCCGCAATCCGGGACAGACTATGGCTACACCTTC.

The chain links TRBV5-5 to TRBJ2-1, with 7 bases identical to TRBD2. CDR3 size: 16 residues. Per the germline V gene, CDR1 is SGHKS and CDR2 is YYEKEE (reference sequence). With V trimmed by 5 bases and J by 5 bases, 13 bases remained unmatched. CDR3 loop: CASRGLWEGFDNEQFF. CDR3 nucleotides: TGTGCCAGCAGGGGTCTGTGGGAGGGCTTCGACAATGAGCAGTTCTTC. The complete variable domain, with remaining parts taken from reference TRBV5-5 and TRBJ2-1, reads DAGVTQSPTHLIKTRGQQVTLRCSPISGHKSVSWYQQVLGQGPQFIFQYYEKEERGRGNFPDRFSARQFPNYSSELNVNALLLGDSALYLCASRGLWEGFDNEQFFGPGTRLTVL.

This clone has just one count. The CDR3 coding sequence is TGTGCCAGCAGCCTCTTACAGGGGGCCGCTGAAGCTTTCTTT. Translated: CASSLLQGAAEAFF. The rearrangement joins TRBV3-1 (or the pseudogene TRBV3-2) to TRBJ1-1; 9 bases map to TRBD1. CDR1 LGHDT and CDR2 YNNKEL come from the germline V gene (reference sequence). Unmatched junction bases numbered 6, after V lost 4 bases and J lost 6 bases. The CDR3 length is 14 residues.

This chain links TRBV27 with TRBJ2-7; TRBD2 might be the D (6 bases). Per the germline V gene, CDR1 is MNHEY and CDR2 is SMNVEV (reference sequence). Trimming left V 11 bases short and J 4 bases short, with 18 bases between. This CDR3 is built from 13 residues. CDR3 region: CASSLTREYEQYF. The DNA of the CDR3 is TGTGCCTCAAGTTTAACCCGGGAGTACGAGCAGTACTTC.

This clone was seen a single time. The V call is TRBV5-4, the J call TRBJ1-2; D might be TRBD1 (5 bases). Germline CDR1 SGHNT, CDR2 YYREEE (reference sequence). The V gene lost 0 bases and the J gene lost 5 bases, with 11 bases spanning the gap. CDR3 length equals 14 residues. CDR3 DNA: TGTGCCAGCAGCTTGGCAGGGATTGAGTATGGCTACACCTTC. Amino acid sequence: CASSLAGIEYGYTF.

The rearrangement uses TRBV28 and TRBJ1-4; possibly TRBD1 for D (5 bases). Trimming shortened V by 2 bases and J by 11 bases, and 18 bases separated the two germline ends. CDR1 is MDHEN, CDR2 SYDVKM, per germline. This CDR3 spans 15 amino acids. The CDR3, as DNA: TGTGCCAGCAGTTTAAAACTCGCGGGGGTTCGGAAACTGTTTTTT. It specifies CASSLKLAGVRKLFF. Drawing the rest from reference TRBV28 and TRBJ1-4, the complete variable domain is DVKVTQSSRYLVKRTGEKVFLECVQDMDHENMFWYRQDPGLGLRLIYFSYDVKMKEKGDIPEGYSVSREKKERFSLILESASTNQTSMYLCASSLKLAGVRKLFFGSGTQLSVL.

This rearrangement joins TRBV12-3 or TRBV12-4 to TRBJ2-5, with a possible D match to TRBD2 (5 bases). The V end lost 6 bases, the J end lost 5 bases, and 10 bases lay between the germline ends. The CDR3 runs 12 residues. CDR3 nucleotides: TGTGCCAGCAGCCCGCGGAGGGAGACCCAGTACTTC. Translated, it gives CASSPRRETQYF.

V gene TRBV30 combines with J gene TRBJ1-2; 8 bases line up with TRBD1. CDR3 length equals 12 residues. CDR1 and CDR2 from the germline V gene are GTSNPN and SVGIG (reference sequence). Trimming took 4 bases from V and 5 from J; bases not matched to a gene: 3. The CDR3 here is CAWTRTGYGYTF. In nucleotides, the CDR3 is TGTGCCTGGACCCGGACAGGGTATGGCTACACCTTC.

The chain combines TRBV28 with TRBJ1-2, with 9 bases identical to TRBD1. The V segment lost 5 bases and the J segment 5 bases; nucleotides outside the gene matches: 12. This CDR3 region has 16 residues. The germline CDR1 and CDR2 sequences are MDHEN and SYDVKM. CDR3 nucleotide sequence: TGTGCCAGCAGTAGTTCCGCGGGACAGGGATCTTATGGCTACACCTTC. This sequence encodes CASSSSAGQGSYGYTF.

The chain uses TRBV4-1 and TRBJ2-5, with 7 bases that match TRBD2. Losses at the gene ends were 0 bases for V and 2 bases for J; bases not matched to a gene: 6. This CDR3 is built from 16 residues. CDR1 and CDR2 (germline): MGHRA, YSYEKL. CDR3 coding DNA: TGCGCCAGCAGCCAAGAAGGAAGCGGGGAGCAAGAGACCCAGTACTTC. Translated: CASSQEGSGEQETQYF.

The rearrangement links TRBV2 to TRBJ2-2; TRBD1 agrees at 10 bases. Germline-derived CDR1 and CDR2 are SNHLY and FYNNEI. V dropped 10 bases and J dropped 4; count of bases not matched to a gene: 9. This CDR3 region has 15 residues. CDR3 in amino acids: CATRRGQGITGELFF. In DNA, the CDR3 is TGTGCCACCCGACGGGGACAGGGGATCACCGGGGAGCTGTTTTTT.

J is TRBJ2-1 and V is TRBV9, with a tentative D call TRBD2 (6 bases). V lost 4 bases and J 5 bases, leaving 13 bases between the germline ends. This CDR3 contains 14 residues. Germline CDR1 SGDLS, CDR2 YYNGEE. The CDR3 is CASSPRELNNEQFF. For the CDR3, the DNA is TGTGCCAGCAGCCCCCGGGAGCTCAACAATGAGCAGTTCTTC.

This clone was observed once. This chain connects TRBV7-2 to TRBJ2-7; TRBD1 agrees at 9 bases. Germline trimming cut 4 bases from V and 7 bases from J; bases unmatched to any gene: 8. The CDR3 extends over 14 amino acids. Germline CDR1 reads SGHTA; CDR2 reads FQGNSA. CDR3: CASSWDRASAEQYF. CDR3 nucleotide sequence: TGTGCCAGCAGCTGGGACAGGGCCTCCGCGGAGCAGTACTTC.

This clone was seen more than once but under ten times. In nucleotides, the CDR3 is TGTGCCAGCAGCTTACTTGGGGGGGCGGACTATGGCTACACCTTC. This gives the protein CASSLLGGADYGYTF. The chain uses TRBV7-9 and TRBJ1-2, with a tentative D call TRBD1 (6 bases). Germline CDR1 is SEHNR and CDR2 is FQNEAQ (reference sequence). This CDR3 has 15 residues. The V gene lost 2 bases and the J gene lost 3 bases, with 13 bases spanning the gap.

This clone came up once. V is TRBV27 and J is TRBJ1-1; tentative D call: TRBD1 (6 bases). Trimming removed 6 bases from V and 2 bases from J, with 16 bases in between. Germline V gene lookup returns CDR1 MNHEY and CDR2 SMNVEV (reference sequence). This CDR3 region has 15 residues. CDR3 coding DNA: TGTGCCAGCAGCCCCAGGGGCGTTGTTAACACTGAAGCTTTCTTT. Encoded protein: CASSPRGVVNTEAFF.